This is a list of T cell receptor beta chains from one sample in a study of T cell responses to AZD1222 COVID-19 vaccine. The method was immunoSEQ multiplex PCR; TCRdb's version includes in-frame clones alone and lacks a portion of them. The sample has about 120,000 clones, 90% to 95% seen once; the top ten hold about 5%. Sequencing used peripheral blood, obtained 28 days after the second AZD1222 dose. The source is an adult who received the AZD1222 COVID-19 vaccine. Each CDR3 is given with its conserved first and last residue. The order of the fields is V gene, CDR3 length, CDR3 protein.

TRBV7-9,14,CASSLLIGSGTQYF
TRBV7-7,16,CASSSTPGRVQETQYF
TRBV3-1/TRBV3-2,14,CASSGLAGPGELFF
TRBV5-1,15,CASSESKGRGYGYTF
TRBV5-8,16,CASSLRPPAGTDTQYF
TRBV18,14,CASSEGTGNQPQHF
TRBV7-9,16,CASSRPRAGDAGELFF
TRBV29-1,14,CSVGGLRGYNEQFF
TRBV28,14,CASSFPGLTYEQYF
TRBV6-2/TRBV6-3,13,CASIYEGGTEAFF
TRBV29-1,14,CSVYPGGLNTEAFF
TRBV11-3,14,CASSQGQGQETQYF
TRBV19,16,CASSRTGIGPSIGYTF
TRBV11-3,15,CASSGTSGGQETQYF
TRBV27,14,CASSFGGGPRELFF
TRBV5-1,17,CASSLGGPGGPTGELFF
TRBV2,14,CASSELREGETQYF
TRBV18,15,CASSPRDTGNTEAFF
TRBV7-2,16,CASSLVGGTPFNEQFF
TRBV12-3/TRBV12-4,12,CASKLSGDTQYF
TRBV5-4,18,CASSFGGSGRGLHNEQFF
TRBV10-2,13,CASSERRLNEQFF
TRBV28,14,CASSLSQMNTEAFF
TRBV19,14,CASSMLGTSNEQFF
TRBV5-1,14,CASSQSGGYNEQFF
TRBV19,15,CASSIYGTGANVLTF
TRBV19,13,CASTPGTGDGYTF
TRBV18,15,CASSPRGTYNSPLHF
TRBV19,15,CASSIDGDRGAGYTF
TRBV6-1,17,CASSEAFGGGAYNEQFF
TRBV7-2,15,CASSQTSGGAGEQFF
TRBV20-1,15,CSASIGGHLYQPQHF
TRBV14,16,CASSQVAVSYNSPLHF
TRBV5-1,15,CASSETSGGVYEQFF
TRBV7-3,15,CASSPMGLADNEQFF
TRBV27,14,CASRQGQGAGGYTF
TRBV7-3,13,CASSLPTGLSYTF
TRBV20-1,9,CSAREGYTF
TRBV7-2,16,CASSLVGGQSSYEQYF
TRBV19,15,CASGRDPRGTDTQYF
TRBV19,14,CASSGTARRNEQFF
TRBV29-1,13,CSVHDTRSYGYTF
TRBV19,14,CASSNRVDTGELFF
TRBV5-1,14,CASSLGGSNTEAFF
TRBV12-3/TRBV12-4,12,CASSPDGYGYTF
TRBV13,15,CASSLGATPQGEQFF
TRBV7-2,14,CASSTATGYNEQFF
TRBV5-6,15,CASSSLPTGPGELFF